This passage covers 6 T cell receptor beta chains from one sample sequenced in a study of T cells after yellow fever vaccination. TCRdb itself ran the 5' RACE reads through MiXCR, one entry per CDR3 protein. The sample lists about 13,000 distinct CDR3 sequences, 4.9% occurring once. The specimen comprised PBMCs, either bulk or a sorted T-cell subset (CD4+, CD8+, memory, or dextramer-sorted; not recorded which), sampled 45 days after the yellow fever booster vaccination. All receptors derive from a man aged 25 to 45 who received the YFV17D yellow fever vaccine.

The table lists this clonotype with many counts. This chain joins TRBV29-1 and TRBJ2-1; D gene uncertain. V was cut by 7 bases and J by 0 bases, with 7 bases left in between. The CDR3 is 12 amino acids. Germline V gene lookup returns CDR1 SQVTM and CDR2 ANQGSEA. The CDR3 DNA sequence: TGCAGCGGGCGGAGCTCCTACAATGAGCAGTTCTTC. Amino acid sequence: CSGRSSYNEQFF.

This clonotype was counted ten times or more. The chain joins TRBV10-2 to TRBJ2-5; the D is unclear. Trimming removed 8 bases at V and 2 bases at J, with 12 bases between. Germline-derived CDR1 and CDR2 are WSHSY and SAAADI. The CDR3 is 13 residues long. The CDR3 DNA is TGCGCCAGCGGCGACGGCGTACAAGAGACCCAGTACTTC. It is translated as CASGDGVQETQYF.

This clonotype was seen many times. The chain carries TRBV4-3 and TRBJ2-3; no firm D call. There are 17 residues in the CDR3. Germline CDR1 reads LGHNA; CDR2 reads YSLEER. V dropped 5 bases and J dropped 2 bases, with 20 bases sitting between them. Here the CDR3 reads CASSEGRLKSSTDTQYF. CDR3 DNA: TGCGCCAGCAGCGAAGGGCGATTAAAAAGCTCCACAGATACGCAGTATTTT.

Ten or more counts support this clonotype. The chain couples TRBV15 to TRBJ2-6; D is possibly TRBD1 (6 bases). Per germline, CDR1 LNHNV and CDR2 YYDKDF (reference sequence). V lost 4 bases, J lost 5 bases, and 15 bases lay in between. This CDR3 contains 16 residues. This chain's CDR3 is CATSTLKGVRANVLTF. CDR3 coding DNA: TGTGCCACCAGCACCCTGAAGGGGGTAAGGGCCAACGTCCTGACTTTC.

In this sample, this clonotype turned up many times. The V and J genes are TRBV12-3 or TRBV12-4 and TRBJ1-2, with 11 positions matching TRBD1. The CDR3 runs 14 residues. J was trimmed by 8 bases and V by 6 bases; bases with no gene match: 8. CDR3 bases: TGTGCCAGCAGACAAGGACAGGGGGCGGTAGGCTACACCTTC. Translation gives CASRQGQGAVGYTF.

There are many counts of this clonotype. The chain combines TRBV19 with TRBJ2-7, with 9 nucleotides matching TRBD2. Trimming removed 3 bases from V and 6 bases from J; junction bases left unmatched: 12. The CDR3 runs 16 residues. The germline V gene encodes CDR1 LNHDA and CDR2 SQIVND (reference sequence). This chain's CDR3 is CASSIGIRTSVSEQYF. The CDR3 bases are TGTGCCAGTAGTATCGGCATACGGACTAGCGTCTCCGAGCAGTACTTC.